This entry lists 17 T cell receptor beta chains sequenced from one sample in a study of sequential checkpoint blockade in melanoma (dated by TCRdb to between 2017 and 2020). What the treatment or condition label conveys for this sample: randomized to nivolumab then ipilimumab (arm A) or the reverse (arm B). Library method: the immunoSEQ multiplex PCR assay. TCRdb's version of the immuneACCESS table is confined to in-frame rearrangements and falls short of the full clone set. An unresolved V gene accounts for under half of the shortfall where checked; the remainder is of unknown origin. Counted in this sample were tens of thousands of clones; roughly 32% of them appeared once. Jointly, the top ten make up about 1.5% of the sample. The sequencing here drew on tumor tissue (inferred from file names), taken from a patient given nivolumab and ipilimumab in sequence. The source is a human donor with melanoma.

The CDR3 region is CASSITQIGNTEAFF. As DNA, the CDR3 is TGTGCCAGTAGTATAACCCAAATCGGGAACACTGAAGCTTTCTTT. This chain uses TRBV19 with TRBJ1-1; D ambiguous. The CDR3 has 15 amino acids. Trimming took off 2 bases at V and 1 base at J, with 11 bases between the two ends. Germline loops: CDR1 LNHDA, CDR2 SQIVND (reference sequence). Using reference TRBV19 and TRBJ1-1 for the parts outside the CDR3, the full variable domain is DGGITQSPKYLFRKEGQNVTLSCEQNLNHDAMYWYRQDPGQGLRLIYYSQIVNDFQKGDIAEGYSVSREKKESFPLTVTSAQKNPTAFYLCASSITQIGNTEAFFGQGTRLTVV.

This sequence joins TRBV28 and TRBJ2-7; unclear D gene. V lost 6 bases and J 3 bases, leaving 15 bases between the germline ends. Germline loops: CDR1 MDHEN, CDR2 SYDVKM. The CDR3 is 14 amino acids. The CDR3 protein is CASRARRAGYEQYF. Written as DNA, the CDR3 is TGTGCCAGCAGAGCCAGAAGGGCAGGCTACGAGCAGTACTTC.

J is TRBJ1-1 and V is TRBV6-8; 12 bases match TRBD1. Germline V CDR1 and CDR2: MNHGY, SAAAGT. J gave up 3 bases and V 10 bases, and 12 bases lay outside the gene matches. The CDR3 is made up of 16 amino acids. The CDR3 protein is CAIRGTGGLFDTEAFF. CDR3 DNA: TGTGCCATCAGGGGGACAGGGGGCCTTTTTGACACTGAAGCTTTCTTT.

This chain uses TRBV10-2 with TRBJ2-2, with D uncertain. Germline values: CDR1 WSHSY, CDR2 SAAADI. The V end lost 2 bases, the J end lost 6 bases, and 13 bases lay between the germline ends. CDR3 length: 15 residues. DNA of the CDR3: TGCGCCAGCAGTGAGCGGCCCCCCCAGGCCGGGGAGCTGTTTTTT. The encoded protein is CASSERPPQAGELFF.

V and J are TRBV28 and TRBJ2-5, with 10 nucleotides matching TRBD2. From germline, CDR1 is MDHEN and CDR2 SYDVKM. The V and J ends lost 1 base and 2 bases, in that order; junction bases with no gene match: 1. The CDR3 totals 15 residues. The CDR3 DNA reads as TGTGCCAGCAGTTTATTACTAGCGGGGCAAGAGACCCAGTACTTC. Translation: CASSLLLAGQETQYF. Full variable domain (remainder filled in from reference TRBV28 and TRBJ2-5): DVKVTQSSRYLVKRTGEKVFLECVQDMDHENMFWYRQDPGLGLRLIYFSYDVKMKEKGDIPEGYSVSREKKERFSLILESASTNQTSMYLCASSLLLAGQETQYFGPGTRLLVL.

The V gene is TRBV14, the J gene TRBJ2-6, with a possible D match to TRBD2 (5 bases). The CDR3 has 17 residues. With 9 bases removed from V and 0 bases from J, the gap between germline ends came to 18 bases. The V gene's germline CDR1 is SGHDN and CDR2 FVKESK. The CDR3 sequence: CASSRERSPSGANVLTF. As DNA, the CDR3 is TGTGCCAGTTCGAGGGAAAGGTCTCCCTCTGGGGCCAACGTCCTGACTTTC.

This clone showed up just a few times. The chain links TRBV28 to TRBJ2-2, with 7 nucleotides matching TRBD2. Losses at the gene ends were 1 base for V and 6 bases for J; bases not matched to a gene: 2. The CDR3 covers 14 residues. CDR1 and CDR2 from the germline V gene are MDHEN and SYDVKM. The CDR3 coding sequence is TGTGCCAGCAGTTTATTTCGGGGGGCCGGGGAGCTGTTTTTT. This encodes CASSLFRGAGELFF.

The CDR3 reads CASSSLAGVGQETQYF. The CDR3 nucleotides are TGTGCCAGCAGTTCGCTAGCGGGAGTGGGGCAGGAGACCCAGTACTTC. The V and J genes are TRBV9 and TRBJ2-5; the match to TRBD2 covers 10 bases. This CDR3 is 16 amino acids long. V shed 5 bases and J 5 bases; nucleotides not matched to a gene: 12. From germline, CDR1 is SGDLS and CDR2 YYNGEE.

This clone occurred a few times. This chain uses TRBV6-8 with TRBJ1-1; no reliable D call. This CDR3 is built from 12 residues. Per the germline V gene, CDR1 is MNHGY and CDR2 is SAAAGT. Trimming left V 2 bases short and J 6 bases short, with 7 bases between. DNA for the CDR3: TGTGCCAGCAGTTACGGGGAACCTGAAGCTTTCTTT. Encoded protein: CASSYGEPEAFF.

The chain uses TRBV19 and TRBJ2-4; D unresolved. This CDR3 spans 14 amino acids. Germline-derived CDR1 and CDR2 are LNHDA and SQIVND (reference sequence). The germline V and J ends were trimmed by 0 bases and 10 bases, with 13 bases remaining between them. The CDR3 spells CASSIDRAGLIQYF. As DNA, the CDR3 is TGTGCCAGTAGTATAGATCGGGCAGGTCTTATTCAGTACTTC.

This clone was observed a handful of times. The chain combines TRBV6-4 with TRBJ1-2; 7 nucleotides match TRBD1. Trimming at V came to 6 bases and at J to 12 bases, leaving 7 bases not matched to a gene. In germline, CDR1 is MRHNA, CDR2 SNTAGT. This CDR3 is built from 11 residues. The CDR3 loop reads CASSPNRGHTF. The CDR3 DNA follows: TGTGCCAGCAGCCCAAACAGGGGCCACACCTTC.

The CDR3 DNA sequence: TGTGCCTGGTTCCCCGGGACAGGGAATCGCACCGGGGAGCTGTTTTTT. Residues: CAWFPGTGNRTGELFF. The V and J genes are TRBV30 and TRBJ2-2; 9 positions agree with TRBD1. The CDR3 runs to 16 residues. Germline trimming cut 5 bases from V and 4 bases from J; bases unmatched to any gene: 11. Germline lookup yields CDR1 GTSNPN and CDR2 SVGIG (reference sequence). The variable domain in full, completed from reference TRBV30 and TRBJ2-2, reads SQTIHQWPATLVQPVGSPLSLECTVEGTSNPNLYWYRQAAGRGLQLLFYSVGIGQISSEVPQNLSASRPQDRQFILSSKKLLLSDSGFYLCAWFPGTGNRTGELFFGEGSRLTVL.

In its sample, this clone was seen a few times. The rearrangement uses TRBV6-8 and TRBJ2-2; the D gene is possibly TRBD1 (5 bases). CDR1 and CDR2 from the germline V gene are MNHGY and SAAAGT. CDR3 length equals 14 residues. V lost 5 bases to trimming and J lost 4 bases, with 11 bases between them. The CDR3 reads CASSAIGATGELFF. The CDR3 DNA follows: TGTGCCAGCAGTGCGATAGGGGCCACCGGGGAGCTGTTTTTT.

CDR3 sequence reads: CASSPTSWQNHGYTF. The CDR3 coding sequence is TGTGCCAGCAGTCCGACAAGCTGGCAGAACCATGGCTACACCTTC. The J gene is TRBJ1-2, the V gene TRBV14; no clear D. Looked up from germline, CDR1 is SGHDN and CDR2 is FVKESK. Trimming shortened V by 6 bases and J by 6 bases, and 20 bases separated the two germline ends. The CDR3 covers 15 residues.

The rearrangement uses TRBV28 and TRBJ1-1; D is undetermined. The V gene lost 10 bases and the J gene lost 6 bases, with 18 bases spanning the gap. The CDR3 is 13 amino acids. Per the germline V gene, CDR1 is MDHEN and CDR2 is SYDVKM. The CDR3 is CATWGSSFSEAFF. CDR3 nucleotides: TGTGCCACCTGGGGATCCTCATTCTCTGAAGCTTTCTTT.

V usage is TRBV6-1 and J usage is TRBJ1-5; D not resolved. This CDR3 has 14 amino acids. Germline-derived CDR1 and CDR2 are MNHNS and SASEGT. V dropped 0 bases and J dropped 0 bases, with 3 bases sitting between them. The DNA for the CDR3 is TGTGCCAGCAGTGAAGCACGTAGCAATCAGCCCCAGCATTTT. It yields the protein CASSEARSNQPQHF.

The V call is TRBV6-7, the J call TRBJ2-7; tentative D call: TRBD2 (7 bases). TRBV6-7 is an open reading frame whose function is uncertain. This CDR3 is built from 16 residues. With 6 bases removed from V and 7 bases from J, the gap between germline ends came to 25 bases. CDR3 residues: CASSYHPRGAFLEQYF. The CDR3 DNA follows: TGTGCCAGCAGCTATCACCCCCGGGGGGCTTTCTTGGAGCAGTACTTC.